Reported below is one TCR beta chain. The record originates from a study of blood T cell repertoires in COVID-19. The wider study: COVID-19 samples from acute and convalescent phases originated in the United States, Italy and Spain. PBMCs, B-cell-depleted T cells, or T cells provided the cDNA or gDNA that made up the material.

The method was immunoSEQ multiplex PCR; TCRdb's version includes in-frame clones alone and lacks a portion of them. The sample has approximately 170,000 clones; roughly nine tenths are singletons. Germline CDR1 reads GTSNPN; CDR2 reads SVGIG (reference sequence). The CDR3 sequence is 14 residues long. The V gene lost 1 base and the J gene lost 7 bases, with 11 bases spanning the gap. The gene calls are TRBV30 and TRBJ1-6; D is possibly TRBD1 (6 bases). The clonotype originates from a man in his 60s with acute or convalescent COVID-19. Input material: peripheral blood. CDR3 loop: CAWSDGGQNSPLHF. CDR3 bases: TGTGCCTGGAGTGACGGGGGGCAGAATTCACCCCTCCACTTT.